This entry concerns a single TCR beta chain. As processed by the authors: Using reference gene primer amplification, nucleated cell counts were estimated. Clones were sequenced by immunoSEQ multiplex PCR, and TCRdb holds only the in-frame ones, with some missing. From that table come the V and J calls and clone size; the DNA was used to work out D and trimming. The profile shows 30,000 or so clones, around 90% of them singletons. The entry originates in a study of blood T cell repertoires in COVID-19. Overall study context: COVID-19 samples collected from the United States, Italy and Spain covered acute and convalescent phases. PBMCs, B-cell-depleted T cells, or T cells were the source of the cDNA or gDNA that made up the material.

The receptor was derived from a man aged 55 to 70 with active COVID-19. What was sequenced was peripheral blood.

The CDR3 DNA reads TGTGCCAGCTCACCGAGCCAGGGGAATCAGCCCCAGCATTTT. Its translation is CASSPSQGNQPQHF. The chain recombines TRBV18 with TRBJ1-5; TRBD1 might be the D (6 bases). Trimming shortened V by 3 bases and J by 4 bases, and 10 bases separated the two germline ends. CDR3 length: 14 amino acids. Germline CDR1 is KGHSH and CDR2 is LQKENI. Looking up the rest from reference TRBV18 and TRBJ1-5 gives the full variable domain: NAGVMQNPRHLVRRRGQEARLRCSPMKGHSHVYWYRQLPEEGLKFMVYLQKENIIDESGMPKERFSAEFPKEGPSILRIQQVVRGDSAAYFCASSPSQGNQPQHFGDGTRLSIL.